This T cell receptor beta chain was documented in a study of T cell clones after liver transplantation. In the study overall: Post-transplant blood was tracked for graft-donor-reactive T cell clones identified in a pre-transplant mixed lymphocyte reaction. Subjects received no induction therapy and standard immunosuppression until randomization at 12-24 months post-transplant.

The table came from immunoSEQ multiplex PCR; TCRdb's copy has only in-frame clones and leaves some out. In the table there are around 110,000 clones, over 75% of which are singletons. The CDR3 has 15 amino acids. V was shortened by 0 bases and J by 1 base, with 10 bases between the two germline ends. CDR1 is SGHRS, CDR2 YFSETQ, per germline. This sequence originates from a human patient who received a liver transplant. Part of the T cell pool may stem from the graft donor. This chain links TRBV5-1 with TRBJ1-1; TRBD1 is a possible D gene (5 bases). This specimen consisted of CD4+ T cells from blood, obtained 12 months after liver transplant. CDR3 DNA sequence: TGCGCCAGCAGCTTGGCCCGGGACCGGAACACTGAAGCTTTCTTT. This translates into CASSLARDRNTEAFF. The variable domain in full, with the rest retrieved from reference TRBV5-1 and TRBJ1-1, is KAGVTQTPRYLIKTRGQQVTLSCSPISGHRSVSWYQQTPGQGLQFLFEYFSETQRNKGNFPGRFSGRQFSNSRSEMNVSTLELGDSALYLCASSLARDRNTEAFFGQGTRLTVV.